This T cell receptor beta chain was captured in a study of blood T cell repertoires in COVID-19 (dated by TCRdb to about 2020). Context from the whole study: The collaborator samples originated in the United States, Italy and Spain and spanned the acute and convalescent phases of COVID-19. The prospective study material was composed of cDNA or gDNA derived from T cells, B-cell-depleted T cells, or PBMCs. Samples came from the ongoing ImmuneRACE study (first 160 participants) plus 1,254 subjects from 6 global collaborators. Subjects who had been exposed to COVID-19, were actively infected with it, or had recovered from it provided the deeply sampled blood TCRbeta repertoires that made up the dataset. HLA class I and class II types, where available, came from metadata supplied by the sample provider rather than from assay-based typing. A de-identified subject ID, COVID-19 status, age in years and sex were almost always included in the sample metadata. The repertoires were released in a freely available public database meant as a resource for research on the immune response to SARS-CoV-2. Summary of the overall study and its limitations: The quantity of clinical and demographic metadata differed by source and by participant and was supplied without curation.

For CDR1 and CDR2, the germline V gene lists KGHSH and LQKENI. V is pared back by 2 bases and J by 4 bases, with 3 bases lying between the germline termini. The CDR3 numbers 12 residues from cysteine through phenylalanine. Kept here is only the CDR3 DNA, which spans 36 bases and is read in frame from base 1. TCRbeta CDR3 regions were amplified from genomic DNA by means of the immunoSEQ Assay, a bias-controlled multiplex PCR. On the authors' methods: The number of nucleated cells in each sample was estimated by amplification of reference gene primers within the assay. To quantify the absolute abundance of each unique TCRbeta CDR3 rearrangement, sequence reads were collapsed and filtered. Productive Simpson clonality was computed per sample as the square root of Simpson's diversity index over productive rearrangements. TCRdb limited this immuneACCESS table to in-frame rearrangements with V and J called. A share of clones is missing; checked studies link under half to unresolved V genes, and the rest is unexplained. V and J calls plus clone size are reproduced from that table; the DNA served to infer D and trimming. The sample includes around 300,000 clones, with around 91% observed a single time. The top ten constitute roughly 1.5% of the sample.

As concerns this clone: Its antigen remains unidentified. No base quality values were provided; no much bigger clone lies one nucleotide off.

Enrolling through a virtual design, the prospective study's participants ranged in age from roughly 18 to 90 years and lived across more than 20 United States geographic areas. To assign participants to cohorts, the prospective study relied on clinical history that participants themselves reported in a screening survey and a study questionnaire. Mobile phlebotomists in the prospective study collected whole blood, serum and a nasopharyngeal or oropharyngeal swab from every participant. Additional blood draws and questionnaires over an approximately 2-month period could optionally be provided by prospective study participants. Before DNA extraction, blood samples from the prospective study were shipped at room temperature or frozen.

Sequenced sample: PBMCs or T cells enriched from blood (not recorded which). This TCR was sampled from a woman aged 18-30 years with acute COVID-19. Recombination joined TRBV18 with TRBJ2-1; there is no confident call for the D gene. The CDR3 protein is CASSPSYNEQFF. Read as DNA, the sequence is TGTGCCAGCTCACCATCTTACAATGAGCAGTTCTTC.